This T cell receptor (beta chain) was found in a study of T cell changes during pregnancy in multiple sclerosis. V shed 2 bases and J shed 2 bases, with 13 bases lying between them. The CDR3 sequence is 15 residues long. Germline V gives CDR1 MNHEY, CDR2 SMNVEV (reference sequence). Data came from immunoSEQ multiplex PCR; TCRdb stores just in-frame clones and leaves some out. The data contain approximately 88,000 clones, approximately 92% of them singletons. The chain links TRBV27 to TRBJ2-7, with D uncertain. This receptor was identified in a female donor with multiple sclerosis, enrolled in a pregnancy study. The material sequenced was peripheral blood, taken in the first trimester of pregnancy. This CDR3 reads CASSLGLGGAYEQYF. The DNA for the CDR3 is TGTGCCAGCAGTTTAGGTCTTGGCGGAGCCTACGAGCAGTACTTC.